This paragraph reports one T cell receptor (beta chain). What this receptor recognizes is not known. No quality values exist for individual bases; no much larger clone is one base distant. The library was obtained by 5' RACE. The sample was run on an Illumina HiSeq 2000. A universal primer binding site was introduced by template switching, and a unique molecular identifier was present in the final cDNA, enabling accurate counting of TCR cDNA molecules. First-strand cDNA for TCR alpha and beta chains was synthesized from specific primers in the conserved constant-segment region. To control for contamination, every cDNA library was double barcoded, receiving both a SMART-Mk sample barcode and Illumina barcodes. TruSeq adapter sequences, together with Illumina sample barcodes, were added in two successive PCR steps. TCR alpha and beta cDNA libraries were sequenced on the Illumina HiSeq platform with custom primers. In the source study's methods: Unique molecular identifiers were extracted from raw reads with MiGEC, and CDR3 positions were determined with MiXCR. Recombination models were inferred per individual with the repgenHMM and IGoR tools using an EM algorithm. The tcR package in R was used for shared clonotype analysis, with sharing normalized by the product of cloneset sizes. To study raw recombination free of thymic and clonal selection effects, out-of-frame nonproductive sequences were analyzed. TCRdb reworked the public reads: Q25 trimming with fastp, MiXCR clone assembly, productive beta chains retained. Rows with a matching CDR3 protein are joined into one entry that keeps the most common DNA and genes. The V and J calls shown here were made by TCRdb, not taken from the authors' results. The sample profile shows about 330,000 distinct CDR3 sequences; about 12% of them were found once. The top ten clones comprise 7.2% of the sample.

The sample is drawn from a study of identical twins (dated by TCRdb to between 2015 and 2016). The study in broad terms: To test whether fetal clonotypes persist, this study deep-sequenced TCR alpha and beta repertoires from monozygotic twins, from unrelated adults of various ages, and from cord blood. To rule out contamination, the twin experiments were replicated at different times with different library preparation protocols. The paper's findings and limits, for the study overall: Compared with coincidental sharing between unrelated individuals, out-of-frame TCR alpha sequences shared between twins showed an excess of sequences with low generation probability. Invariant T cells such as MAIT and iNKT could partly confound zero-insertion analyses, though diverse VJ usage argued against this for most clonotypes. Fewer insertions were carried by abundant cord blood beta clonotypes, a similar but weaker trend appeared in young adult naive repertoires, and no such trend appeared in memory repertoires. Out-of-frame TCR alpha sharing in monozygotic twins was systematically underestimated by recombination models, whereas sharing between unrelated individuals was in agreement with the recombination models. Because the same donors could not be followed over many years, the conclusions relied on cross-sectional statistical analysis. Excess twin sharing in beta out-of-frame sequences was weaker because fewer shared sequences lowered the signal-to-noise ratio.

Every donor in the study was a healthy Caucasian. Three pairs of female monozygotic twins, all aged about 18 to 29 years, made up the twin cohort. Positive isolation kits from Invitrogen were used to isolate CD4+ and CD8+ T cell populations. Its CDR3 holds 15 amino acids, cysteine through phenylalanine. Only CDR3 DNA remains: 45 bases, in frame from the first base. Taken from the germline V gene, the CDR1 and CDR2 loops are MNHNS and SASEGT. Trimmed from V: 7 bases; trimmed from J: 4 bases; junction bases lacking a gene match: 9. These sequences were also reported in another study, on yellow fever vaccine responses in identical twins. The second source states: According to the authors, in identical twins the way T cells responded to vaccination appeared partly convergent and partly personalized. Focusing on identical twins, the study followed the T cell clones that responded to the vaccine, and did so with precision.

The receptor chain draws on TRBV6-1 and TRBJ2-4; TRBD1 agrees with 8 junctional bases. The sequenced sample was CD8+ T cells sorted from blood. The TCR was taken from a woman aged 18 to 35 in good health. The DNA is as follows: TGTGCCAGCACCACCCAGTGGGACAGGAAAAACATTCAGTACTTC. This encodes CASTTQWDRKNIQYF.